Following are 17 T cell receptor beta chains from one sample sequenced in a study of HIV-infected patients and healthy controls. TCRdb redid the calling of the 5' RACE reads with MiXCR, one entry per CDR3 protein. Seen here are some 19,000 distinct CDR3 sequences, over 15% observed once, and the top ten hold about 23%. Sequenced: CD8+ T cells from blood. These TCRs come from a human donor in good health.

This clonotype was recorded at least ten times. The chain recombines TRBV5-1 with TRBJ2-1; 8 bases agree with TRBD1. Unmatched junction bases numbered 7, after V lost 4 bases and J lost 4 bases. The CDR3 is 15 amino acids. The germline V gene has CDR1 SGHRS and CDR2 YFSETQ. This CDR3 reads CASSHGTGPYNEQFF. CDR3 nucleotide sequence: TGCGCCAGCAGCCACGGGACAGGCCCATACAATGAGCAGTTCTTC.

This clonotype appeared a few times. The V gene is TRBV29-1, the J gene TRBJ1-1; D is unclear. The CDR3 has 11 residues. Trimming removed 0 bases from V and 3 bases from J, with 2 bases in between. The V gene's germline CDR1 is SQVTM and CDR2 ANQGSEA. In nucleotides, the CDR3 is TGCAGCGTTGAAGAATACACTGAAGCTTTCTTT. Residues: CSVEEYTEAFF.

The CDR3 spells CASSRDSSYEQYF. DNA for the CDR3: TGTGCCAGCAGCCGGGACAGCTCCTACGAGCAGTACTTC. This chain joins TRBV27 and TRBJ2-7; 7 bases agree with TRBD1. Looked up from germline, CDR1 is MNHEY and CDR2 is SMNVEV (reference sequence). V shed 6 bases and J 0 bases; nucleotides not matched to a gene: 2. This CDR3 has 13 residues.

This clonotype was counted ten times or more. The J gene is TRBJ1-6, the V gene TRBV14; no definite D call. Trimming took off 4 bases at V and 10 bases at J, with 11 bases between the two ends. Germline assignment: CDR1 SGHDN and CDR2 FVKESK. CDR3 length: 13 residues. The CDR3 protein is CASSLMGFSPLHF. The CDR3 DNA reads as TGTGCCAGCAGCCTTATGGGGTTCTCACCCCTCCACTTT. Variable domain in full (rest from reference TRBV14 and TRBJ1-6): EAGVTQFPSHSVIEKGQTVTLRCDPISGHDNLYWYRRVMGKEIKFLLHFVKESKQDESGMPNNRFLAERTGGTYSTLKVQPAELEDSGVYFCASSLMGFSPLHFGNGTRLTVT.

Only a few counts were recorded for this clonotype. This sequence joins TRBV6-5 and TRBJ2-3; 11 bases line up with TRBD2. The trim removed 5 bases at V and 4 bases at J, leaving 14 bases unmatched. Germline CDR1 and CDR2: MNHEY and SVGAGI. CDR3 length: 18 residues. Written as DNA, the CDR3 is TGTGCCAGCAGTGCCTTTAGCGGGAGGGCCGATATCGCAGATACGCAGTATTTT. Residues: CASSAFSGRADIADTQYF.

This clonotype occurred many times. The rearrangement links TRBV13 to TRBJ2-3, with D perhaps matching TRBD2 (5 bases). This CDR3 is built from 12 residues. Trimming stripped 5 bases from V and 12 bases from J, with 15 bases between. The germline V gene has CDR1 PRHDT and CDR2 FYEKMQ (reference sequence). The CDR3 DNA sequence: TGTGCCAGCAGCCCCCGGGGATCTTTTCAGTATTTT. It translates to CASSPRGSFQYF.

The chain combines TRBV27 with TRBJ2-1; tentatively, D is TRBD1 (6 bases). CDR3 length equals 13 residues. Germline CDR1 reads MNHEY; CDR2 reads SMNVEV (reference sequence). Deletions cut 5 bases from V and 6 bases from J, with 11 bases between. CDR3 residues: CASSPIGGNEQFF. CDR3 sequence (DNA): TGTGCCAGCAGTCCAATAGGGGGCAATGAGCAGTTCTTC.

A few counts support this clonotype. This chain links TRBV9 with TRBJ1-2; D not certain. The CDR3 has 15 amino acids. Germline V lookup: CDR1 SGDLS, CDR2 YYNGEE. The V end lost 3 bases, the J end lost 4 bases, and 16 bases lay between the germline ends. This chain's CDR3 is CASSGYSTQSYGYTF. CDR3 DNA sequence: TGTGCCAGCAGCGGTTACTCCACCCAATCCTATGGCTACACCTTC. The entire variable domain, with the rest obtained from reference TRBV9 and TRBJ1-2, is as follows: DSGVTQTPKHLITATGQRVTLRCSPRSGDLSVYWYQQSLDQGLQFLIQYYNGEERAKGNILERFSAQQFPDLHSELNLSSLELGDSALYFCASSGYSTQSYGYTFGSGTRLTVV.

This clonotype occurred once. V is TRBV5-5 and J is TRBJ2-6; D gene unclear. The V end was cut by 3 bases, the J end by 1 base, with 2 bases between. The CDR3 has 13 amino acids. Germline V gives CDR1 SGHKS, CDR2 YYEKEE (reference sequence). The DNA of the CDR3 is TGTGCCAGCAGCTGGTCTGGGGCCAACGTCCTGACTTTC. Its protein product is CASSWSGANVLTF.

The J gene is TRBJ2-7, the V gene TRBV7-9; 8 positions match TRBD2. V trimming: 5 bases; J trimming: 2 bases; junction bases outside the gene matches: 8. CDR3 size: 15 residues. Germline V gene data show CDR1 as SEHNR and CDR2 as FQNEAQ (reference sequence). The CDR3 region is CASSRPLAEAYEQYF. DNA of the CDR3: TGTGCCAGCAGCCGGCCACTAGCGGAGGCCTACGAGCAGTACTTC.

V gene TRBV20-1 combines with J gene TRBJ1-1; D not resolved. The CDR3 length is 14 residues. V was clipped by 0 bases and J by 4 bases, with 12 bases between them. Germline CDR1 is DFQATT and CDR2 is SNEGSKA (reference sequence). The CDR3 spells CSARDGGEFTEAFF. Here the CDR3 DNA reads TGCAGTGCTAGAGATGGCGGGGAATTCACTGAAGCTTTCTTT.

CDR3 amino acids: CASSETAGANTDTQYF. The DNA of the CDR3 is TGTGCCAGCAGTGAAACGGCGGGGGCCAACACAGATACGCAGTATTTT. This chain links TRBV6-1 with TRBJ2-3, with a possible D match to TRBD2 (7 bases). This CDR3 contains 16 residues. CDR1 is MNHNS and CDR2 is SASEGT in the germline V gene. V lost 2 bases, J lost 2 bases, and 14 bases lay in between.

This clonotype came up a few times. This sequence joins TRBV20-1 and TRBJ1-1, with D possibly matching TRBD1 (6 bases). Trimming took 1 base from V and 3 from J, leaving 12 bases between them. Germline assignment: CDR1 DFQATT and CDR2 SNEGSKA (reference sequence). The CDR3 length is 14 residues. In nucleotides, the CDR3 is TGCAGTGCTAGAGTGGTAAACAGGGACACTGAAGCTTTCTTT. Translation gives CSARVVNRDTEAFF.

The sample holds a few counts of this clonotype. The chain employs TRBV7-9 and TRBJ1-2; D not resolved. This CDR3 region has 14 residues. CDR1 and CDR2 from the germline V gene are SEHNR and FQNEAQ (reference sequence). V was clipped by 0 bases and J by 4 bases, with 9 bases between them. In DNA, the CDR3 is TGTGCCAGCAGCTTAGCGGGGTCCCCCTATGGCTACACCTTC. As protein: CASSLAGSPYGYTF.

This clonotype is judged medium-sized (0.01 to 0.1%). The V gene is TRBV20-1, the J gene TRBJ1-1; possible D gene TRBD1, 5 bases. V was trimmed by 0 bases and J by 1 base, leaving 9 bases between them. CDR3 length: 14 residues. Germline V CDR1 and CDR2: DFQATT, SNEGSKA (reference sequence). CDR3 sequence (DNA): TGCAGTGCTAGAGAACCTGACAGGAACACTGAAGCTTTCTTT. Residues: CSAREPDRNTEAFF.

This clonotype was seen many times. The chain has TRBV29-1 and TRBJ2-3; no firm D call. The CDR3 covers 14 residues. Germline loops: CDR1 SQVTM, CDR2 ANQGSEA. Trimming pared 7 bases from V and 0 bases from J, leaving 14 bases between. The CDR3 loop is CSDLDPSSTDTQYF. CDR3 DNA: TGCAGCGACCTAGACCCTTCTAGCACAGATACGCAGTATTTT.

This clonotype was seen many times. The chain uses TRBV7-9 and TRBJ2-7; D might be TRBD1 or TRBD2, each matching 5 bases. The CDR3 sequence is 15 residues long. CDR1 is SEHNR and CDR2 is FQNEAQ in the germline V gene (reference sequence). With 5 bases removed from V and 5 bases from J, the gap between germline ends came to 19 bases. The CDR3 region has the DNA TGTGCCAGCAGCCCTGATTTGGGGGTCCGGAACGAGCAGTACTTC. This gives the protein CASSPDLGVRNEQYF.